The rows below give T cell receptor beta chains drawn from one sample of a study of blood T cell repertoires in COVID-19. The method was immunoSEQ multiplex PCR; TCRdb's version includes in-frame clones alone and lacks a portion of them. This table has about 400,000 clones, 88% appearing once. The sequenced sample consisted of PBMCs or T cells enriched from blood (not recorded which). All receptors come from a woman in her thirties or forties with acute COVID-19. Both conserved end residues are part of each CDR3. D genes are given only for firm matches.

TGCGCCACCCAAGATCCGAGAGGCCCGCCGGTGACTGAAGCTTTCTTT | CATQDPRGPPVTEAFF | TRBJ1-1 | NA | TRBV4-1
TGTGCCTGGAACGCAGGGGCTGGCTACACCTTC | CAWNAGAGYTF | TRBJ1-2 | NA | TRBV30
TGTGCCAGCAGTTACGAAGACAAGTTGAACACTGAAGCTTTCTTT | CASSYEDKLNTEAFF | TRBJ1-1 | NA | TRBV6-5
TGCGCCAGCGATGGGGGCAGAAACACAGATACGCAGTATTTT | CASDGGRNTDTQYF | TRBJ2-3 | NA | TRBV5-1
TGTGCCAGCAGTGGGGATGAACAGGCCCCCACCTTC | CASSGDEQAPTF | TRBJ1-2 | NA | TRBV2
TGTGCCAGCAGAGCACCGGGGGGAGCTAATTCACCCCTCCACTTT | CASRAPGGANSPLHF | TRBJ1-6 | NA | TRBV3-1/TRBV3-2
TGTGCCTGGAAACCTGGGGCCGCTGGAAACACCATATATTTT | CAWKPGAAGNTIYF | TRBJ1-3 | NA | TRBV30
TGTGCCATCAGTGGGACTCCTAGCGGGGACTCAGATACGCAGTATTTT | CAISGTPSGDSDTQYF | TRBJ2-3 | TRBD2 | TRBV10-3
TGCAGCGTTACAGGGGATGGCTACACCTTC | CSVTGDGYTF | TRBJ1-2 | TRBD1 | TRBV29-1
TGTGCCAGCAGCTTAGCGGGGGGGCAAAATGAGCAGTTCTTC | CASSLAGGQNEQFF | TRBJ2-1 | TRBD2 | TRBV11-2
TGTGCCAGCAGTGTCGTTAGCGGGGGGGCCTACAATGAGCAGTTCTTC | CASSVVSGGAYNEQFF | TRBJ2-1 | TRBD2 | TRBV6-4
TGTGCCACCAGTGATTCAAGCGGGGGGATCGGGGAGCTGTTTTTT | CATSDSSGGIGELFF | TRBJ2-2 | TRBD2 | TRBV24-1
TGCGCCAGCAGCTTCACTAGCGGGGGGTTGTATGAGCAGTTCTTC | CASSFTSGGLYEQFF | TRBJ2-1 | TRBD2 | TRBV5-1
TGTGCCAGTAGTGTGTACTCCGGGACAGATTACAATGAGCAGTTCTTC | CASSVYSGTDYNEQFF | TRBJ2-1 | TRBD1 | TRBV19
TGTGCCAGCAGCTTATCAACCCTCTTGGGACACATGAACACTGAAGCTTTCTTT | CASSLSTLLGHMNTEAFF | TRBJ1-1 | NA | TRBV7-6
TGTGCCAGCAGCCTCCCGTGGGCGGGGGAGGATGGCTACACCTTC | CASSLPWAGEDGYTF | TRBJ1-2 | NA | TRBV11-2
TGTGCCAGCAGTTGGGACGGGCAGGGGGTGGCTGAAGCTTTCTTT | CASSWDGQGVAEAFF | TRBJ1-1 | TRBD1 | TRBV6-5
TGTGCCAGCAGCTTTGTTGTCGTCGGGACAGATACGCAGTATTTT | CASSFVVVGTDTQYF | TRBJ2-3 | NA | TRBV5-6
TGTGCCACCTCAGATTCCGGGACAGCCAATCAGCCCCAGCATTTT | CATSDSGTANQPQHF | TRBJ1-5 | TRBD1 | TRBV6-5
TGTGCCAGCAGTCCCTTTCCCGGGGAGCTGTTTTTT | CASSPFPGELFF | TRBJ2-2 | NA | TRBV27
TGTGCCAGTACCCATCCGGGACAGTTTAATCAGCCCCAGCATTTT | CASTHPGQFNQPQHF | TRBJ1-5 | TRBD1 | TRBV19
TGTGCCAGCAGCGTAGGACAGGGACAAGAGACCCAGTACTTC | CASSVGQGQETQYF | TRBJ2-5 | TRBD1 | TRBV9
TGTGCCAGCAGTTGGCTTGGCTCCTACAATGAGCAGTTCTTC | CASSWLGSYNEQFF | TRBJ2-1 | NA | TRBV6-2/TRBV6-3
TGTGCCAGCAGCTCACCGGGACAGGGGAAGTATGGCTACACCTTC | CASSSPGQGKYGYTF | TRBJ1-2 | TRBD1 | TRBV7-9
TGCGCCAGCAGCCAAGATGGGGCGGAAACAGATACGCAGTATTTT | CASSQDGAETDTQYF | TRBJ2-3 | NA | TRBV4-1
TGTGCCAGCAGCTTAACAGGGCCGGCAGATACGCAGTATTTT | CASSLTGPADTQYF | TRBJ2-3 | NA | TRBV7-9
TGTGCCAGCAGCTCGACAGGGGCACATGGGGAGCTGTTTTTT | CASSSTGAHGELFF | TRBJ2-2 | TRBD1 | TRBV7-2
TGTGCCAGCAGCGCCCACCCCGGGGGGTCCGGAGAGACCCAGTACTTC | CASSAHPGGSGETQYF | TRBJ2-5 | TRBD2 | TRBV3-1/TRBV3-2
TGTGCCAGCAGCCAGGGCTGGTCTGGGGGGAGTCAGCCCCAGCATTTT | CASSQGWSGGSQPQHF | TRBJ1-5 | NA | TRBV3-1/TRBV3-2
TGTGCCAGCAGTTACTATGGGACAGGGGAGGAAGCTTTCTTT | CASSYYGTGEEAFF | TRBJ1-1 | TRBD1 | TRBV6-2/TRBV6-3
TGTGCCAGCAGCTTAGGCGAATCTCCCCTCTCCTACAATGAGCAGTTCTTC | CASSLGESPLSYNEQFF | TRBJ2-1 | NA | TRBV7-8
TGTGCCAGCAGCCCCAAAAACACTGAAGCTTTCTTT | CASSPKNTEAFF | TRBJ1-1 | NA | TRBV7-9
TGCGCCAGCAGCCCCGGGAGCAGTGACGAGCAGTACTTC | CASSPGSSDEQYF | TRBJ2-7 | NA | TRBV5-1